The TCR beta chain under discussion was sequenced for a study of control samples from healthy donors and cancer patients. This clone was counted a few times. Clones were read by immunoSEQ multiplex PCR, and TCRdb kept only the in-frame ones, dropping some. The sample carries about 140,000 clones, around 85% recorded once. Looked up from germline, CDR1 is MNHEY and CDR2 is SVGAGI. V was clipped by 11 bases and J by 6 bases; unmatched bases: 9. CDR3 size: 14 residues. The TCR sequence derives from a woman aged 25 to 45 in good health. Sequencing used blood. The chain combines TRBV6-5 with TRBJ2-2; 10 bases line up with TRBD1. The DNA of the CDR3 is TGTGCCGGACAGGGGGGAAGAGACGCCGGGGAGCTGTTTTTT. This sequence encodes CAGQGGRDAGELFF.